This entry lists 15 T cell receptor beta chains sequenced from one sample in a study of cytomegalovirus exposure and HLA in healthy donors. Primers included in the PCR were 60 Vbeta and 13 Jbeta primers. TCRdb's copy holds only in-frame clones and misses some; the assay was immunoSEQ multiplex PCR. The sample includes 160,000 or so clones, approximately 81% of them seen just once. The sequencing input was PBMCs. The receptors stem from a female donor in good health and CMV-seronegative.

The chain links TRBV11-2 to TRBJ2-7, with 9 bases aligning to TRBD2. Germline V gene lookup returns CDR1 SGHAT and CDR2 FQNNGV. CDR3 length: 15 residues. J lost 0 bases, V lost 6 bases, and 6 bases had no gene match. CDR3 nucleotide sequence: TGTGCCAGCAGAAGACTAGCGGAAAGCTCCTACGAGCAGTACTTC. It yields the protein CASRRLAESSYEQYF.

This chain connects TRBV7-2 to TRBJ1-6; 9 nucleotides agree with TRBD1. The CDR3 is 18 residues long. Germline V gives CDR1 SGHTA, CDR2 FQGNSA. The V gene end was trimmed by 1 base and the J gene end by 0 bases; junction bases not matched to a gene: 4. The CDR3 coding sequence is TGTGCCAGCAGCTTAGTGGGGACAGGGTTCTCCTATAATTCACCCCTCCACTTT. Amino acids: CASSLVGTGFSYNSPLHF.

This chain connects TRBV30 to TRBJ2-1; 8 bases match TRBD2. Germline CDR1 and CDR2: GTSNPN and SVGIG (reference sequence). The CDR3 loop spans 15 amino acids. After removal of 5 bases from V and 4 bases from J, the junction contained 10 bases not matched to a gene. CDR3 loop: CAWGELAAPYNEQFF. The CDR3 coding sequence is TGTGCCTGGGGCGAACTAGCGGCGCCTTACAATGAGCAGTTCTTC.

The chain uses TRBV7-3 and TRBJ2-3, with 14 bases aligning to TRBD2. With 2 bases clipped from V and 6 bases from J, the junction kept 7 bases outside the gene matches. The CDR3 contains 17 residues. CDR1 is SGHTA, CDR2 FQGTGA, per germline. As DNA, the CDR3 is TGTGCCAGCAGCTTAGTGGGGACTAGCGGGAGTCGGGATACGCAGTATTTT. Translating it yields CASSLVGTSGSRDTQYF.

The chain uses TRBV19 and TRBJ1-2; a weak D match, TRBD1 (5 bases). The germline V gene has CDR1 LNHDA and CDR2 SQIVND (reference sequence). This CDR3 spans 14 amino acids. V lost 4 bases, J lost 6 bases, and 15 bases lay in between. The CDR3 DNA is TGTGCCAGTAGTAAGGTGTCCAGGGTCAATGGCTACACCTTC. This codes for CASSKVSRVNGYTF.

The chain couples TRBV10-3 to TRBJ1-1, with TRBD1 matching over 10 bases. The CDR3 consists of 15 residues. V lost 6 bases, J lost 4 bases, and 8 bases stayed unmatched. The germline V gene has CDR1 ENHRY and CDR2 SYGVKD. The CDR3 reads CAIRTGTGAPTEAFF. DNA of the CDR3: TGTGCCATCAGGACCGGGACAGGGGCTCCCACTGAAGCTTTCTTT.

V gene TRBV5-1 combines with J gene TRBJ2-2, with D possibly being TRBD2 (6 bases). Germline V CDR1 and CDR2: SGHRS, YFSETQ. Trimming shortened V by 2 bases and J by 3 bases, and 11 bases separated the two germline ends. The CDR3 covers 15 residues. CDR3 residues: CASSLGGGDTGELFF. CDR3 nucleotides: TGCGCCAGCAGCTTAGGTGGCGGGGACACCGGGGAGCTGTTTTTT. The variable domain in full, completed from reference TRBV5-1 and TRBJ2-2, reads KAGVTQTPRYLIKTRGQQVTLSCSPISGHRSVSWYQQTPGQGLQFLFEYFSETQRNKGNFPGRFSGRQFSNSRSEMNVSTLELGDSALYLCASSLGGGDTGELFFGEGSRLTVL.

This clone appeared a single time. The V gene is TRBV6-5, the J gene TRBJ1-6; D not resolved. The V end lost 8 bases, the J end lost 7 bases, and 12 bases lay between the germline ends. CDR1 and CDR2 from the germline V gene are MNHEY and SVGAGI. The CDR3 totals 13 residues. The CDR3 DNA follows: TGTGCCAGCGGCAACTCGGGGAATTCACCCCTCCACTTT. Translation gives CASGNSGNSPLHF.

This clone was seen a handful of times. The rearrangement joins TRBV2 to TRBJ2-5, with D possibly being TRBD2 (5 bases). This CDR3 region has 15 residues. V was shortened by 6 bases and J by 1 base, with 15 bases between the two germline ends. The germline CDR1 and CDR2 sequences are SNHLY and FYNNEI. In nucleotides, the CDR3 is TGTGCCAGCAGGAGGGATCCTTCGGGCCAAGAGACCCAGTACTTC. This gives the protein CASRRDPSGQETQYF.

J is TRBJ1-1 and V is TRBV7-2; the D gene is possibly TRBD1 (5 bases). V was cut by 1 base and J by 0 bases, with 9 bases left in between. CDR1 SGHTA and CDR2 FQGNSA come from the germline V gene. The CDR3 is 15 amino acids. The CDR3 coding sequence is TGTGCCAGCAGCTTAGGGGCAGGGATGAACACTGAAGCTTTCTTT. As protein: CASSLGAGMNTEAFF.

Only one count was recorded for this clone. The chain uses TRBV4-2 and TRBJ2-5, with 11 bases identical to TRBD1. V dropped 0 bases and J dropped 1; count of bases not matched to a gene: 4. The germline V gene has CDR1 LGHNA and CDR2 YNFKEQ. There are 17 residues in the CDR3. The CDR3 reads CASSQETGTGGQETQYF. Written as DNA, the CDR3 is TGTGCCAGCAGCCAAGAAACGGGGACAGGGGGCCAAGAGACCCAGTACTTC.

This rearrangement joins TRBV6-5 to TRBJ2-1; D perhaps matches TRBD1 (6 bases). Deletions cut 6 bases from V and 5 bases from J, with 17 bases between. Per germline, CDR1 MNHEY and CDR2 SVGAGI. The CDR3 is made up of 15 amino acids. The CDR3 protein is CASSRTGKKDNEQFF. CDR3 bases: TGTGCCAGCAGCCGTACAGGGAAGAAGGACAATGAGCAGTTCTTC.

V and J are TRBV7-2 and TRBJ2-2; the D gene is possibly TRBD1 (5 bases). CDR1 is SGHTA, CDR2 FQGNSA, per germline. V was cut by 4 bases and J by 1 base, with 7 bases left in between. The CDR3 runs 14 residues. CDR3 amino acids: CASSSRVNTGELFF. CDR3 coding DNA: TGTGCCAGCAGCTCCAGGGTGAACACCGGGGAGCTGTTTTTT.

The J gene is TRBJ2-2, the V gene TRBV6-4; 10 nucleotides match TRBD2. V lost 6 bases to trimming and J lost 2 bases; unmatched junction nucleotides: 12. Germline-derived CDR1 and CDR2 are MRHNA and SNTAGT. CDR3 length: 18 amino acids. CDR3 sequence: CASSATLAGATNTGELFF. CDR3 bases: TGTGCCAGCAGCGCTACTCTAGCGGGGGCCACAAACACCGGGGAGCTGTTTTTT.

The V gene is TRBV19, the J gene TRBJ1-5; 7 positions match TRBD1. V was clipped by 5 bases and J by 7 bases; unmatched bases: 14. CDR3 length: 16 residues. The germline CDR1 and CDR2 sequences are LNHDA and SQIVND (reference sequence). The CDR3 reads CASSLLRQGIRQPQHF. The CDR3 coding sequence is TGTGCCAGTAGTCTACTCAGACAGGGTATCCGCCAGCCCCAGCATTTT.